This TCR beta chain was recorded in a study of Ad26.COV2.S vaccination and SARS-CoV-2 variants. The wider study: As a participant in COV1001, the donor was in the Ad26.COV2.S trial arm. Ad26.COV2.S given intramuscularly, once or twice 56 days apart.

This CDR3 comprises 14 residues. The germline CDR1 and CDR2 sequences are MNHNY and SVGAGI (reference sequence). V dropped 6 bases and J dropped 0 bases, with 12 bases sitting between them. Some clones are missing from TCRdb's copy, which holds only in-frame ones; the method was immunoSEQ multiplex PCR. The sample lists 350,000 to 500,000 clones; 90% were seen once. Treatment: around 19 received Ad26.COV2.S at low or high dose, single or two shots; 5 received placebo; per-sample allocation not given. Samples analyzed were those drawn on day 63 after the first vaccine or placebo injection. The receptor's source is a person aged 18 to 65 who received the Ad26.COV2.S COVID-19 vaccine or a placebo. The rearrangement uses TRBV6-6 and TRBJ2-7; no clear D gene. The sequenced sample was peripheral blood, obtained in a trial of Ad26.COV2.S vaccine versus placebo. In DNA, the CDR3 is TGTGCCAGCAGCGACGGGCCGGCCTCCTACGAGCAGTACTTC. Its translation is CASSDGPASYEQYF.